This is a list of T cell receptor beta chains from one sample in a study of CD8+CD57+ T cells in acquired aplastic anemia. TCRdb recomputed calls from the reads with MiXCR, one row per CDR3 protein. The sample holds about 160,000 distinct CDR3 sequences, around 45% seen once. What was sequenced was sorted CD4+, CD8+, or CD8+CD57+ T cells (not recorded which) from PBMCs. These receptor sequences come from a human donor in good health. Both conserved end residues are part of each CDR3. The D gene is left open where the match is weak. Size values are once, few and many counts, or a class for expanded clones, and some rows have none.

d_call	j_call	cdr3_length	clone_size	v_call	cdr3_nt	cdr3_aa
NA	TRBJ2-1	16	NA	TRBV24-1	TGTGCCACCAGTGAAGCCGGGACATTGAATCGGAATGAGCAGTTCTTC	CATSEAGTLNRNEQFF
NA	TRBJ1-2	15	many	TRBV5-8	TGTGCCAGCAGCTTGGGGGAGATGGGAAACTATGGCTACACCTTC	CASSLGEMGNYGYTF
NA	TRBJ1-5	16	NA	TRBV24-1	TGTGCCACCAGTGATGGAACAGGGATTAGCAATCAGCCCCAGCATTTT	CATSDGTGISNQPQHF
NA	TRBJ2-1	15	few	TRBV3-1	TGTGCCAGCAGCCACCGAACGGCAACCTACAATGAGCAGTTCTTC	CASSHRTATYNEQFF
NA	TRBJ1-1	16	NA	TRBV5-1	TGCGCCAGCAGCAAATCTCTTGAAGGGGTCTTTTCCGAAGCTTTCTTT	CASSKSLEGVFSEAFF
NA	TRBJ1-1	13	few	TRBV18	TGTGCCAGCTCACCACGCTTACAGGGAGAAGCTTTCTTT	CASSPRLQGEAFF
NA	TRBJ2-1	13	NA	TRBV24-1	TGTGCCACCAGTGCTGCTAGCCATACTGAGCAGTTCTTC	CATSAASHTEQFF
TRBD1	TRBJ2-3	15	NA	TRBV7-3	TGTGCCAGCAACCACAGGGGCCAAAGCACAGATACGCAGTATTTT	CASNHRGQSTDTQYF
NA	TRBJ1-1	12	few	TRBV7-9	TGTGCCAGCAGCTTAAGTAGCAGTGAAGCTTTCTTT	CASSLSSSEAFF
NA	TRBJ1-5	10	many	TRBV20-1	TGCAGTGTAAACAATCAGCCCCAGCATTTT	CSVNNQPQHF
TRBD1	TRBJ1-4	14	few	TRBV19	TGTGCCAGTAGCCCCGGGACAGGGTATGAAAAACTGTTTTTT	CASSPGTGYEKLFF
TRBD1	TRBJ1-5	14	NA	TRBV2	TGTGCCAGCAGTGAAGCGCAAGAGGGGGCAGTCCAGCATTTT	CASSEAQEGAVQHF
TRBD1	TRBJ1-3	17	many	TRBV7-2	TGTGCCAGCAGCTTAGCGTGGACAGGGGGCTCCGGAAACACCATATATTTT	CASSLAWTGGSGNTIYF
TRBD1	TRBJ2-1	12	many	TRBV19	TGTGCCAGTAGTGTGACAGGGAATGAGCAGTTCTTC	CASSVTGNEQFF
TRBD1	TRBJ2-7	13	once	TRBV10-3	TGTGCCAGCAGGTGGACAGGGGAGGGCGAGCAGTACTTC	CASRWTGEGEQYF
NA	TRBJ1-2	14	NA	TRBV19	TGTGCCAGCGGGACCCGATCCCACCCCTATGGCTACACCTTC	CASGTRSHPYGYTF
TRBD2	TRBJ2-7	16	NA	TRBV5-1	TGCGCCAGCAGCGGAGGGACTAGCGAGGGAACTTACGGGCAGTACTTC	CASSGGTSEGTYGQYF
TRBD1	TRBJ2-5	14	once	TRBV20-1	TGCAGTGCTAGAGTCGATACAGGGGGTAAGACCCAGTACTTC	CSARVDTGGKTQYF
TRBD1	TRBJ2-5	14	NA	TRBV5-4	TGTGCCAGCAGCGTGGACAGGGGGTGGGAGACCCAGTACTTC	CASSVDRGWETQYF
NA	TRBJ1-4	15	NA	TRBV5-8	TGTGCCAGCAGCCGTAAGACGGAGCAGAATGAAAAACTGTTTTTT	CASSRKTEQNEKLFF
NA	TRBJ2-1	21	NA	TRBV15	TGTGCCACCAGCAGAGATTCTTTCGGCTCAGCTAGTGGGTCGGCGGGTTTAGGGCAGTTCTTC	CATSRDSFGSASGSAGLGQFF
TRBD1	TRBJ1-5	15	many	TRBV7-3	TGTGCCAGCAGCCTCACAGGGGGCCCCGGGCAGCCCCAGCATTTT	CASSLTGGPGQPQHF
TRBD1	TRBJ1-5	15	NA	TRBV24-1	TGTGCCACCAGTGGGGCAGGGGGAGGCAATCAGCCCCAGCATTTT	CATSGAGGGNQPQHF
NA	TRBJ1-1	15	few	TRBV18	TGTGCCAGCTCACCAGTGGGGGACATGAACACTGAAGCTTTCTTT	CASSPVGDMNTEAFF
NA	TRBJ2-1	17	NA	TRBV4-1	TGCGCCAGCAGCCAAGATGGGACAAAGGGTACCTACAATGAGCAGTTCTTC	CASSQDGTKGTYNEQFF
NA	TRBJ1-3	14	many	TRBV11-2	TGTGCCAGCAGCTCCAGACTTGCTGGAAACACCATATATTTT	CASSSRLAGNTIYF
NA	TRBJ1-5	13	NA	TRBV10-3	TGTGCCATCAGTGAAGGGGAAATTCAGCCCCAGCATTTT	CAISEGEIQPQHF
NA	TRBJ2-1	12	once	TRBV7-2	TGTGCCAGCAGCCTAAGGGGAGGTGAGCAGTTCTTC	CASSLRGGEQFF
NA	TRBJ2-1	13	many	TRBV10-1	TGCGCCAGCAGTTCCGGACTGTACAATGAGCAGTTCTTC	CASSSGLYNEQFF